The 30 T cell receptor beta chains below come from one sample, sequenced in a study of T cell responses to AZD1222 COVID-19 vaccine. Using immunoSEQ multiplex PCR, the repertoire was profiled, and TCRdb retains in-frame clones only, with some absent. The top ten hold 0.9% to 1.4% of the sample, which has roughly 130,000 clones, roughly 90% seen once. Sequenced here: peripheral blood, sampled 28 days after the second AZD1222 dose. The origin of the receptors is an adult who received the AZD1222 COVID-19 vaccine.

The rearrangement links TRBV28 to TRBJ1-6; TRBD1 aligns across 8 bases. V trimming: 1 base; J trimming: 10 bases; junction bases outside the gene matches: 6. The germline CDR1 and CDR2 sequences are MDHEN and SYDVKM. CDR3 length: 15 residues. The CDR3 coding sequence is TGTGCCAGCAGTTTATATGACAGGGGATCCTCACCCCTCCACTTT. Translating it yields CASSLYDRGSSPLHF.

The chain employs TRBV5-1 and TRBJ2-1; 7 nucleotides agree with TRBD2. V gave up 6 bases and J gave up 0 bases; unmatched junction bases: 6. The CDR3 loop spans 15 amino acids. Germline V gene sequence: CDR1 SGHRS, CDR2 YFSETQ. The CDR3 bases are TGCGCCAGCACCTCAGCGGGATTCTCCTACAATGAGCAGTTCTTC. This codes for CASTSAGFSYNEQFF.

The chain uses TRBV7-3 and TRBJ1-5, with no clear D. CDR1 and CDR2 from the germline V gene are SGHTA and FQGTGA. V lost 4 bases, J lost 5 bases, and 9 bases lay in between. This CDR3 has 13 residues. The CDR3 sequence is CASSSKKDQPQHF. Here the CDR3 DNA reads TGTGCCAGCAGCTCGAAAAAGGATCAGCCCCAGCATTTT.

This clone showed up just once. The rearrangement joins TRBV7-9 to TRBJ2-5; 7 nucleotides line up with TRBD1. CDR3 length equals 14 residues. Germline V lookup: CDR1 SEHNR, CDR2 FQNEAQ (reference sequence). The V segment lost 0 bases and the J segment 5 bases; nucleotides outside the gene matches: 3. CDR3 residues: CASSLADRVETQYF. The CDR3 region has the DNA TGTGCCAGCAGCTTAGCAGACAGGGTTGAGACCCAGTACTTC.

As DNA, the CDR3 is TGTGCCAGCAGCCAAGAGCCCCCCATAGCGGGAGGGCCCAAGACCCAGTACTTC. As protein: CASSQEPPIAGGPKTQYF. The rearrangement joins TRBV3-1 (or the pseudogene TRBV3-2) to TRBJ2-5; 11 bases agree with TRBD2. The V gene's germline CDR1 is LGHDT and CDR2 YNNKEL (reference sequence). V shed 0 bases, J shed 6 bases, and the junction held 12 bases outside the gene matches. The CDR3 runs 18 residues.

The chain employs TRBV6-5 and TRBJ2-3; possible D gene TRBD2, 5 bases. Germline V gene data show CDR1 as MNHEY and CDR2 as SVGAGI. The V gene lost 3 bases and the J gene lost 6 bases, with 13 bases spanning the gap. The CDR3 loop spans 14 amino acids. The CDR3 sequence: CASSYETERDTQYF. CDR3 sequence (DNA): TGTGCCAGCAGTTATGAGACTGAGCGGGATACGCAGTATTTT.

This sequence joins TRBV12-3 or TRBV12-4 and TRBJ1-2, with 8 bases fitting TRBD1. The junction had 4 bases not matched to a gene; V was cut back by 3 bases and J by 7 bases. There are 13 residues in the CDR3. The CDR3 DNA follows: TGTGCCAGCAGTTTTACGACAGGGGTTGGCTACACCTTC. Amino acid sequence: CASSFTTGVGYTF.

The table lists this clone with a count of one. The chain is built from TRBV19 and TRBJ2-1; 9 bases are a match to TRBD1. Germline values: CDR1 LNHDA, CDR2 SQIVND (reference sequence). This CDR3 spans 14 amino acids. The ends lost 4 bases at V and 7 bases at J; junction bases unmatched: 5. The CDR3 sequence: CASSTDRGGNEQFF. The CDR3 nucleotides read TGTGCCAGTAGTACGGACAGGGGAGGGAATGAGCAGTTCTTC.

This chain connects TRBV4-2 to TRBJ1-3; D gene ambiguous. Germline-derived CDR1 and CDR2 are LGHNA and YNFKEQ. The CDR3 sequence is 16 residues long. Trimming took off 4 bases at V and 3 bases at J, with 16 bases between the two ends. CDR3 sequence: CASSLFQRVRGNTIYF. The CDR3 nucleotides read TGTGCCAGCAGCCTATTTCAGAGGGTTCGTGGAAACACCATATATTTT.

The V and J genes are TRBV7-3 and TRBJ1-1; D uncertain. Trimming stripped 2 bases from V and 0 bases from J, with 4 bases between. This CDR3 is built from 13 residues. Per germline, CDR1 SGHTA and CDR2 FQGTGA. The CDR3 reads CASSLLMNTEAFF. Here the CDR3 DNA reads TGTGCCAGCAGCTTACTTATGAACACTGAAGCTTTCTTT.

V is TRBV12-1 and J is TRBJ1-1; no check of the table's D call, TRBD1, against the DNA was made. TRBV12-1 is a pseudogene locus. The CDR3 consists of 12 residues. The CDR3 here is CASSSRGQRAFF. As DNA, the CDR3 is TGTGCCAGCAGCTCGAGGGGGCAGAGAGCTTTCTTT.

This clone was recorded once. V usage is TRBV6-2 or TRBV6-3 and J usage is TRBJ2-7; D perhaps matches TRBD1 (6 bases). This CDR3 region has 14 residues. The V gene's germline CDR1 is MNHEY and CDR2 SVGEGT. The germline V and J ends were trimmed by 0 bases and 0 bases, with 6 bases remaining between them. This chain's CDR3 is CASSYSGHSYEQYF. CDR3 bases: TGTGCCAGCAGTTACTCGGGACACTCCTACGAGCAGTACTTC.

This rearrangement joins TRBV28 to TRBJ2-7; D is possibly TRBD2 (5 bases). Trimming left V 1 base short and J 1 base short, with 11 bases between. The CDR3 loop spans 15 amino acids. The germline gives CDR1 MDHEN, CDR2 SYDVKM. The CDR3: CASSLSRSGSYEQYF. As DNA, the CDR3 is TGTGCCAGCAGTTTATCCCGAAGCGGATCCTACGAGCAGTACTTC. Looking up the rest from reference TRBV28 and TRBJ2-7 gives the full variable domain: DVKVTQSSRYLVKRTGEKVFLECVQDMDHENMFWYRQDPGLGLRLIYFSYDVKMKEKGDIPEGYSVSREKKERFSLILESASTNQTSMYLCASSLSRSGSYEQYFGPGTRLTVT.

The chain is built from TRBV4-2 and TRBJ2-3; TRBD2 agrees at 8 bases. Germline values: CDR1 LGHNA, CDR2 YNFKEQ. V was clipped by 1 base and J by 6 bases; unmatched bases: 9. The CDR3 has 16 residues. CDR3 in DNA: TGTGCCAGCAGCCAAGTGAGCCAGCGGGAGACCGATACGCAGTATTTT. This gives the protein CASSQVSQRETDTQYF.

This clone was detected only once. The chain joins TRBV24-1 to TRBJ1-1; 7 bases agree with TRBD1. V lost 4 bases to trimming and J lost 1 base; unmatched junction nucleotides: 2. Germline CDR1 KGHDR, CDR2 SFDVKD. CDR3 length: 14 amino acids. CDR3 region: CATSETGSNTEAFF. The CDR3 nucleotides are TGTGCCACCAGTGAGACAGGGTCGAACACTGAAGCTTTCTTT.

The chain couples TRBV6-1 to TRBJ1-5, with D tentatively TRBD1 (5 bases). V lost 1 base and J lost 2, with 9 bases in between. Germline CDR1 reads MNHNS; CDR2 reads SASEGT. The CDR3 length is 15 residues. The CDR3 nucleotides read TGTGCCAGCAGTGAAGGGATGGGGGGCAATCAGCCCCAGCATTTT. Translating gives CASSEGMGGNQPQHF.

The chain recombines TRBV4-3 with TRBJ2-2; perhaps TRBD2 as D (5 bases). Germline assignment: CDR1 LGHNA and CDR2 YSLEER. The germline V and J ends were trimmed by 6 bases and 1 base, with 9 bases remaining between them. This CDR3 contains 14 residues. The CDR3 region has the DNA TGCGCCAGCAGGTATAGCGAGAACACCGGGGAGCTGTTTTTT. Amino acid sequence: CASRYSENTGELFF.

This clone was recorded only once. This sample also contains other DNA sequences that code for the same CDR3. The rearrangement uses TRBV27 and TRBJ1-2, with D perhaps TRBD1 (5 bases). The germline V gene has CDR1 MNHEY and CDR2 SMNVEV (reference sequence). V was pared by 2 bases and J by 0 bases, with 7 bases between. CDR3 length: 14 residues. CDR3 nucleotide sequence: TGTGCCAGCAGTTTACAGGGAGCTAACTATGGCTACACCTTC. This encodes CASSLQGANYGYTF.

This chain connects TRBV27 to TRBJ1-1, with D uncertain. The CDR3 is 14 amino acids. Trimming left V 0 bases short and J 0 bases short, with 5 bases between. The germline gives CDR1 MNHEY, CDR2 SMNVEV (reference sequence). Here the CDR3 DNA reads TGTGCCAGCAGTTTATCGCGGGTGAACACTGAAGCTTTCTTT. This codes for CASSLSRVNTEAFF.

This clone was seen more than once but under ten times. CDR3 in DNA: TGTGCCACCAGTGATTTGCAGTCCCAAGACAGTAAGTCACCCCTCCACTTT. Protein product: CATSDLQSQDSKSPLHF. The rearrangement links TRBV24-1 to TRBJ1-6, with D perhaps TRBD1 (5 bases). Trimming removed 0 bases at V and 10 bases at J, with 18 bases between. The CDR3 loop spans 17 amino acids. CDR1 and CDR2 from the germline V gene are KGHDR and SFDVKD.

The chain joins TRBV7-2 to TRBJ2-3; 10 bases align to TRBD2. J was trimmed by 4 bases and V by 2 bases; bases with no gene match: 3. This CDR3 has 15 residues. The V gene's germline CDR1 is SGHTA and CDR2 FQGNSA. This CDR3 reads CASSLLAGVADTQYF. The CDR3 region has the DNA TGTGCCAGCAGCTTACTAGCGGGAGTCGCAGATACGCAGTATTTT.

The chain joins TRBV28 to TRBJ2-3; D is undetermined. Germline assignment: CDR1 MDHEN and CDR2 SYDVKM. This CDR3 has 11 residues. The ends were cut back, 6 bases at V and 4 bases at J, with 5 bases in the middle. CDR3 bases: TGTGCCAGCAGCCTGGCAGATACGCAGTATTTT. Amino acid sequence: CASSLADTQYF.

A few counts support this clone. V usage is TRBV11-2 and J usage is TRBJ2-7, with D perhaps matching TRBD2 (5 bases). Trimming removed 2 bases at V and 6 bases at J, with 14 bases between. Germline V lookup: CDR1 SGHAT, CDR2 FQNNGV. This CDR3 spans 14 amino acids. The CDR3 spells CASSLFLGASEQYF. DNA of the CDR3: TGTGCCAGCAGCTTATTTCTGGGAGCGAGCGAGCAGTACTTC. Complete variable domain (other parts from reference TRBV11-2 and TRBJ2-7): EAGVAQSPRYKIIEKRQSVAFWCNPISGHATLYWYQQILGQGPKLLIQFQNNGVVDDSQLPKDRFSAERLKGVDSTLKIQPAKLEDSAVYLCASSLFLGASEQYFGPGTRLTVT.

The chain employs TRBV7-9 and TRBJ2-3; D unclear. Between the trimmed V and J ends, which lost 6 bases and 2 bases, there was a span of 9 bases. The length of the CDR3 is 13 residues. Germline V lookup: CDR1 SEHNR, CDR2 FQNEAQ (reference sequence). CDR3: CASRAGLTDTQYF. The CDR3, as DNA: TGTGCCAGCAGAGCTGGGCTCACAGATACGCAGTATTTT.

The chain combines TRBV28 with TRBJ1-1; possibly TRBD1 for D (6 bases). V gave up 4 bases and J gave up 11 bases, with 14 bases separating them. Germline V gene lookup returns CDR1 MDHEN and CDR2 SYDVKM. This CDR3 region has 12 residues. This CDR3 reads CASSSGNRAAFF. The CDR3 coding sequence is TGTGCCAGCAGTTCGGGGAACAGGGCCGCTTTCTTT.

The chain has TRBV29-1 and TRBJ2-1; 13 bases fit TRBD2. J gave up 6 bases and V 7 bases, and 6 bases lay outside the gene matches. The CDR3 spans 14 residues. Germline V gene data show CDR1 as SQVTM and CDR2 as ANQGSEA. CDR3 in amino acids: CSATGLAGVNEQFF. For the CDR3, the DNA is TGCAGCGCCACCGGACTAGCGGGAGTCAATGAGCAGTTCTTC.

V usage is TRBV4-3 and J usage is TRBJ1-2; 8 positions agree with TRBD1. Germline CDR1 and CDR2: LGHNA and YSLEER. V was clipped by 3 bases and J by 4 bases; unmatched bases: 7. The CDR3 covers 15 residues. The CDR3 DNA sequence: TGCGCCAGCAGCCAGGGTGGACAGGGAGTCTATGGCTACACCTTC. Its translation: CASSQGGQGVYGYTF.

The V gene is TRBV7-3, the J gene TRBJ2-1; TRBD2 matches at 8 bases. Germline values: CDR1 SGHTA, CDR2 FQGTGA. Germline trimming cut 2 bases from V and 8 bases from J; bases unmatched to any gene: 11. There are 16 residues in the CDR3. CDR3 bases: TGTGCCAGCAGCTTAGCCGGGACTAGATCGGTCGATGAGCAGTTCTTC. This encodes CASSLAGTRSVDEQFF.

CDR3 residues: CATSDPGLAGYNEQFF. CDR3 sequence (DNA): TGTGCCACCAGTGATCCGGGACTAGCGGGGTACAATGAGCAGTTCTTC. The chain links TRBV24-1 to TRBJ2-1; 13 bases line up with TRBD2. Losses at the gene ends were 3 bases for V and 4 bases for J; bases not matched to a gene: 2. Per the germline V gene, CDR1 is KGHDR and CDR2 is SFDVKD. CDR3 length equals 16 residues.

This clone was observed a single time. The V call is TRBV5-6, the J call TRBJ1-5; D unresolved. V gave up 1 base and J gave up 2 bases, with 10 bases separating them. The length of the CDR3 is 15 residues. Per the germline V gene, CDR1 is SGHDT and CDR2 is YYEEEE. This chain's CDR3 is CASSLTTSGNQPQHF. In DNA form, the CDR3 reads TGTGCCAGCAGCTTGACAACCTCAGGCAATCAGCCCCAGCATTTT.